These 20 T cell receptor beta chains share one sample of origin, sequenced in a study of control samples from healthy donors and cancer patients. Measured with immunoSEQ multiplex PCR; TCRdb has only the in-frame clones, and not every one. This table holds 150,000 to 200,000 clones, around 90% found once. Material for sequencing was blood. The source of these receptors is a man aged 25-40 years in good health.

A remark on this clone: At one end, the junction sequence differs from germline, possibly due to a read error. The chain has TRBV3-1 (or the pseudogene TRBV3-2) and TRBJ1-2; 7 bases match TRBD1. CDR1 LGHDT and CDR2 YNNKEL come from the germline V gene (reference sequence). CDR3 length equals 12 residues. This chain's CDR3 is CASSPQGGSPRF. Here the CDR3 DNA reads TGTGCCAGCAGCCCTCAAGGGGGCAGCCCTCGCTTC.

The chain couples TRBV11-2 to TRBJ1-1; no reliable D call. CDR1 is SGHAT, CDR2 FQNNGV, per germline. CDR3 length: 13 amino acids. V lost 5 bases, J lost 2 bases, and 9 bases lay in between. As DNA, the CDR3 is TGTGCCAGCAGCCATCTCCCTAACACTGAAGCTTTCTTT. Amino acid sequence: CASSHLPNTEAFF.

J is TRBJ2-6 and V is TRBV10-3, with D unresolved. With 2 bases removed from V and 3 bases from J, the gap between germline ends came to 11 bases. The CDR3 length is 16 residues. CDR1 ENHRY and CDR2 SYGVKD come from the germline V gene. The CDR3 sequence is CAISEVPGFGANVLTF. CDR3 sequence (DNA): TGTGCCATCAGTGAGGTCCCAGGATTTGGGGCCAACGTCCTGACTTTC.

The rearrangement joins TRBV6-6 to TRBJ2-2; 9 bases align to TRBD1. V shed 5 bases and J 7 bases; nucleotides not matched to a gene: 5. CDR3 length: 14 residues. Germline CDR1 MNHNY, CDR2 SVGAGI (reference sequence). As DNA, the CDR3 is TGTGCCAGCAGTGTCCGGGACAGGGTCGGGGAGCTGTTTTTT. Amino acids: CASSVRDRVGELFF.

The CDR3 DNA reads as TGTGCCAGCAGCTCGGCCCTCTCTGGGGCCAACGTCCTGACTTTC. Translated, it gives CASSSALSGANVLTF. This rearrangement joins TRBV28 to TRBJ2-6; D not certain. Germline CDR1 MDHEN, CDR2 SYDVKM. This CDR3 is 15 amino acids long. V shed 6 bases and J shed 0 bases, with 9 bases lying between them.

The chain joins TRBV3-1 (or the pseudogene TRBV3-2) to TRBJ1-4, with D uncertain. CDR1 is LGHDT, CDR2 YNNKEL, per germline (reference sequence). CDR3 length: 16 amino acids. Trimming removed 2 bases from V and 1 base from J, with 11 bases in between. The CDR3 DNA follows: TGTGCCAGCAGCCAAAACCCGACGGGAACTAATGAAAAACTGTTTTTT. This gives the protein CASSQNPTGTNEKLFF.

The chain employs TRBV25-1 and TRBJ1-6, with a weak D call TRBD1 (5 bases). The CDR3 contains 14 residues. Germline assignment: CDR1 MGHDK and CDR2 SYGVNS. With 1 base removed from V and 14 bases from J, the gap between germline ends came to 15 bases. Here the CDR3 reads CASSESTGPGALHF. In DNA form, the CDR3 reads TGTGCCAGCAGTGAATCAACAGGCCCGGGGGCCCTCCACTTT.

As concerns this clone: Other DNA sequences from this sample encode an identical CDR3 as well. This sequence joins TRBV27 and TRBJ1-5; a possible D gene is TRBD1 (6 bases). V gave up 2 bases and J gave up 7 bases, with 9 bases separating them. Germline CDR1 reads MNHEY; CDR2 reads SMNVEV (reference sequence). The CDR3 length is 13 residues. CDR3 nucleotides: TGTGCCAGCAGTTTAACGGGGGCCCAGCCCCAGCATTTT. It is translated as CASSLTGAQPQHF.

The rearrangement joins TRBV7-3 to TRBJ2-6, with D tentatively TRBD1 (6 bases). V shed 6 bases and J shed 0 bases, with 18 bases lying between them. Looked up from germline, CDR1 is SGHTA and CDR2 is FQGTGA. The CDR3 loop spans 18 amino acids. CDR3 nucleotide sequence: TGTGCCAGCAGACGTGGACAGCCCAAAGGCTCTGGGGCCAACGTCCTGACTTTC. It translates to CASRRGQPKGSGANVLTF.

The chain employs TRBV21-1 and TRBJ2-5; the table's TRBD2 call for D was not verified on the DNA. TRBV21-1 has pseudogene status. CDR3 size: 16 residues. CDR3 region: CASSKSQRNPQETQYF. The CDR3 coding sequence is TGTGCCAGCAGCAAAAGCCAGAGGAACCCCCAAGAGACCCAGTACTTC.

The V gene is TRBV7-3, the J gene TRBJ1-2; 7 nucleotides match TRBD1. There are 15 residues in the CDR3. V lost 5 bases and J lost 6; bases outside the gene matches: 12. Germline CDR1 is SGHTA and CDR2 is FQGTGA. The CDR3 loop reads CASSTTGSPADGYTF. The CDR3 DNA reads as TGTGCCAGCAGCACGACAGGGTCACCCGCCGATGGCTACACCTTC.

This chain joins TRBV20-1 and TRBJ1-4; 7 bases line up with TRBD1. Losses at the gene ends were 3 bases for V and 2 bases for J; bases not matched to a gene: 3. CDR1 and CDR2 from the germline V gene are DFQATT and SNEGSKA (reference sequence). The CDR3 is 14 residues long. CDR3 coding DNA: TGCAGTGCTAGTAAGGGGGCCACTAATGAAAAACTGTTTTTT. Translated: CSASKGATNEKLFF.

This sequence joins TRBV7-8 and TRBJ1-2, with 9 bases matching TRBD1. The CDR3 sequence is 15 residues long. CDR1 SGHVS and CDR2 FQNEAQ come from the germline V gene. J gave up 8 bases and V 6 bases, and 13 bases lay outside the gene matches. This CDR3 reads CASRYTGTGPSGYTF. The CDR3 DNA is TGTGCCAGCAGATACACCGGGACAGGGCCGTCGGGCTACACCTTC.

CDR3 DNA: TGTGCCAGCAGCGGTAGCGGGGGGCACAATGAGCAGTTCTTC. Its protein is CASSGSGGHNEQFF. The chain combines TRBV6-5 with TRBJ2-1; 10 positions match TRBD2. CDR1 and CDR2 from the germline V gene are MNHEY and SVGAGI. With 6 bases clipped from V and 5 bases from J, the junction kept 4 bases outside the gene matches. This CDR3 comprises 14 residues.

This rearrangement joins TRBV5-1 to TRBJ2-7, with 9 nucleotides matching TRBD2. V gave up 0 bases and J gave up 5 bases; unmatched junction bases: 3. CDR3 length: 14 residues. From germline, CDR1 is SGHRS and CDR2 YFSETQ. CDR3 protein: CASSLGLAVNEQYF. CDR3 nucleotide sequence: TGCGCCAGCAGCTTGGGACTAGCGGTCAACGAGCAGTACTTC.

The chain carries TRBV5-1 and TRBJ2-3; no reliable D call. CDR1 and CDR2 from the germline V gene are SGHRS and YFSETQ. The CDR3 has 15 amino acids. The germline V and J ends were trimmed by 0 bases and 3 bases, with 11 bases remaining between them. CDR3 coding DNA: TGCGCCAGCAGCTTGGAGCCGGGTGAGACAGATACGCAGTATTTT. Amino acids: CASSLEPGETDTQYF.

The chain uses TRBV4-3 and TRBJ2-1; 10 nucleotides line up with TRBD2. This CDR3 contains 17 residues. With V trimmed by 1 base and J by 7 bases, 10 bases remained unmatched. Germline V gene sequence: CDR1 LGHNA, CDR2 YSLEER. The CDR3 here is CASSQVGALAGENEQFF. CDR3 nucleotides: TGCGCCAGCAGCCAAGTAGGGGCCCTAGCGGGAGAGAATGAGCAGTTCTTC.

This chain joins TRBV2 and TRBJ2-5; TRBD2 matches at 14 bases. CDR3 size: 15 residues. Per the germline V gene, CDR1 is SNHLY and CDR2 is FYNNEI. Trimming at V came to 8 bases and at J to 3 bases, leaving 5 bases not matched to a gene. CDR3 loop: CASREGLAGEETQYF. The CDR3 DNA sequence: TGTGCCAGCCGAGAGGGACTAGCGGGGGAAGAGACCCAGTACTTC. Full variable domain (rest looked up from reference TRBV2 and TRBJ2-5): EPEVTQTPSHQVTQMGQEVILRCVPISNHLYFYWYRQILGQKVEFLVSFYNNEISEKSEIFDDQFSVERPDGSNFTLKIRSTKLEDSAMYFCASREGLAGEETQYFGPGTRLLVL.

This chain links TRBV4-1 with TRBJ1-4; D unclear. V gave up 0 bases and J gave up 3 bases, with 20 bases separating them. CDR3 length equals 19 residues. In germline, CDR1 is MGHRA, CDR2 YSYEKL. The chain's CDR3 is CASSQESLLVAGANEKLFF. The DNA of the CDR3 is TGCGCCAGCAGCCAAGAAAGTCTTCTCGTAGCAGGAGCTAATGAAAAACTGTTTTTT.

This rearrangement joins TRBV19 to TRBJ2-7, with no clear D. The CDR3 is 15 amino acids. Trimming took 3 bases from V and 4 from J, leaving 16 bases between them. CDR1 is LNHDA, CDR2 SQIVND, per germline (reference sequence). The CDR3 DNA is TGTGCCAGTAGTATCGCGACCGGAACTCGTTACGAGCAGTACTTC. Translated, it gives CASSIATGTRYEQYF.